The present entry profiles one T cell receptor (beta chain) with its context. Its specificity is not known. The data are from a study of long-term antiretroviral therapy in people with HIV. Study summary: Collection of the earliest samples took place about a decade ahead of the 2015 immediate-ART recommendation.

Study conclusions and caveats: Despite increasing after ART, diversity remained lower than that of transplant donor controls.

The authors ran the immunoSEQ assay, v3.0, at survey level. Clones were sequenced by immunoSEQ multiplex PCR, and TCRdb holds only the in-frame ones, with some missing. Counted here are some 16,000 clones, 85% occurring once; the ten biggest clones make up about 5.2%. Per the germline V gene, CDR1 is MNHEY and CDR2 is SVGAGI. The V end was cut by 2 bases, the J end by 0 bases, with 5 bases between. CDR3 length: 15 amino acids. The V and J genes are TRBV6-5 and TRBJ2-6; D is ambiguous. This specimen consisted of unsorted PBMCs, obtained 0.5 years after starting antiretroviral therapy. The sequence was collected from a woman between 40 and 50 years old with HIV. CDR3 DNA: TGTGCCAGCAGTTACGCCAGCTCTGGGGCCAACGTCCTGACTTTC. Encoded protein: CASSYASSGANVLTF.